These 3 T cell receptor beta chains share one sample of origin, sequenced in a study of blood T cells in healthy people across ages. Then a second PCR, running roughly 6 to 12 cycles, was carried out with a sample-barcoded 5' primer and a J-beta primer mix. One entry per CDR3 protein, called by TCRdb with MiXCR from the 5' RACE reads. The profile shows 800,000 to 900,000 distinct CDR3 sequences, roughly 60% of them singletons. The specimen sequenced was blood. These receptor sequences come from a man aged 25 to 40 in good health.

The rearrangement uses TRBV4-3 and TRBJ2-1; D gene unclear. V dropped 2 bases and J dropped 7 bases, with 9 bases sitting between them. Germline V gene data show CDR1 as LGHNA and CDR2 as YSLEER. The length of the CDR3 is 13 residues. The CDR3 sequence: CASSQNNLNEQFF. The CDR3 nucleotides read TGCGCCAGCAGCCAAAATAACTTAAATGAGCAGTTCTTC.

This clonotype was seen a handful of times. V and J are TRBV4-3 and TRBJ2-7, with 8 nucleotides matching TRBD1. Trimming took 1 base from V and 2 from J; bases not matched to a gene: 4. This CDR3 comprises 15 residues. Germline lookup yields CDR1 LGHNA and CDR2 YSLEER. This CDR3 is CASSQVVTGAYEQYF. In DNA, the CDR3 is TGCGCCAGCAGCCAAGTCGTGACAGGGGCCTACGAGCAGTACTTC.

V is TRBV12-3 or TRBV12-4 and J is TRBJ2-1; 9 bases agree with TRBD1. The length of the CDR3 is 15 residues. V lost 5 bases, J lost 7 bases, and 9 bases stayed unmatched. CDR3 DNA sequence: TGTGCCAGCAGTGCCGGGACAGGGTCTGGAAATGAGCAGTTCTTC. It specifies CASSAGTGSGNEQFF.